These 7 T cell receptor beta chains were all obtained from the same sample, sequenced in a study of T cell changes during pregnancy in multiple sclerosis. TCRdb's copy holds only in-frame clones and misses some; the assay was immunoSEQ multiplex PCR. Among about 20,000 clones listed, more than 75% were seen once. Sequenced material: CD8+ T cells from peripheral blood mononuclear cells, taken after pregnancy. These receptors all come from a female donor with multiple sclerosis, enrolled in a pregnancy study.

The CDR3 bases are TGTGCCAGTAGTATTGGGCTTCAGCCCCAGCATTTT. Translation gives CASSIGLQPQHF. The V and J genes are TRBV19 and TRBJ1-5, with D uncertain. Germline V CDR1 and CDR2: LNHDA, SQIVND (reference sequence). V was cut by 3 bases and J by 6 bases, with 6 bases left in between. CDR3 length: 12 residues.

The rearrangement joins TRBV4-3 to TRBJ1-1, with D possibly being TRBD1 (5 bases). This CDR3 spans 16 amino acids. Per germline, CDR1 LGHNA and CDR2 YSLEER. With 1 base removed from V and 2 bases from J, the gap between germline ends came to 14 bases. The CDR3 sequence is CASSQGRQLPNTEAFF. The CDR3 region has the DNA TGCGCCAGCAGCCAAGGGAGACAGCTACCAAACACTGAAGCTTTCTTT.

The chain couples TRBV6-1 to TRBJ1-1; D is undetermined. V lost 6 bases and J lost 4, with 15 bases in between. CDR3 length: 14 residues. Germline V gene sequence: CDR1 MNHNS, CDR2 SASEGT. CDR3 protein: CASSLNGKGTEAFF. CDR3 nucleotides: TGTGCCAGCAGCCTAAACGGGAAGGGCACTGAAGCTTTCTTT.

V is TRBV28 and J is TRBJ1-5; tentative D call: TRBD1 (5 bases). CDR3 length: 15 residues. Germline V CDR1 and CDR2: MDHEN, SYDVKM. V lost 6 bases and J lost 0, with 12 bases in between. CDR3 in amino acids: CASSPDSISNQPQHF. For the CDR3, the DNA is TGTGCCAGCAGCCCCGACAGTATTAGCAATCAGCCCCAGCATTTT.

J is TRBJ2-4 and V is TRBV21-1; the table's D call, TRBD2, has no DNA check behind it. TRBV21-1 corresponds to a pseudogene. The CDR3 spans 13 residues. CDR3 bases: TGTGCCAGCAGCAAAGATGGAGGGAACATTCAGTACTTC. It specifies CASSKDGGNIQYF.

The V and J genes are TRBV4-3 and TRBJ1-1, with TRBD1 identical over 7 bases. V was clipped by 3 bases and J by 1 base; unmatched bases: 5. The CDR3 sequence is 15 residues long. CDR1 and CDR2 (germline): LGHNA, YSLEER. CDR3: CASSQETGENTEAFF. For the CDR3, the DNA is TGCGCCAGCAGCCAGGAAACAGGGGAGAACACTGAAGCTTTCTTT.

This chain uses TRBV27 with TRBJ2-3, with no clear D. V gave up 7 bases and J gave up 3 bases, with 14 bases separating them. CDR1 and CDR2 from the germline V gene are MNHEY and SMNVEV (reference sequence). This CDR3 contains 14 residues. The CDR3 coding sequence is TGTGCCAGCACCCTATCCCGGCGGACAGATACGCAGTATTTT. Its protein product is CASTLSRRTDTQYF.